The 28 T cell receptor beta chains reported below all come from one sample, sequenced in a study of PD-L1 blockade in urothelial cancer. Profiled with immunoSEQ multiplex PCR; TCRdb holds only in-frame clones, not every one. Here the sample spans some 35,000 clones, 35% to 40% being singletons. This specimen was tumor tissue, taken before atezolizumab (anti-PD-L1) treatment. The receptors were sampled from a man aged 60 to 75 with urothelial cancer.

V is TRBV4-1 and J is TRBJ1-1, with a possible D match to TRBD1 (5 bases). The V end lost 0 bases, the J end lost 0 bases, and 8 bases lay between the germline ends. Looked up from germline, CDR1 is MGHRA and CDR2 is YSYEKL. CDR3 size: 15 residues. The CDR3 coding sequence is TGCGCCAGCAGCCAAGATTGGACACTGAACACTGAAGCTTTCTTT. It specifies CASSQDWTLNTEAFF.

V and J are TRBV15 and TRBJ1-2; no firm D call. Per germline, CDR1 LNHNV and CDR2 YYDKDF (reference sequence). The CDR3 sequence is 17 residues long. The V and J ends lost 5 bases and 0 bases respectively, with 19 bases between them. The CDR3 DNA reads TGTGCCACCAGCCCCCACGGCACCGTTACCGCTAACTATGGCTACACCTTC. Encoded protein: CATSPHGTVTANYGYTF.

The chain has TRBV30 and TRBJ1-6; a weak D match, TRBD1 (6 bases). The CDR3 covers 15 residues. CDR1 is GTSNPN and CDR2 is SVGIG in the germline V gene (reference sequence). Trimming took 7 bases from V and 3 from J, leaving 16 bases between them. As DNA, the CDR3 is TGTGCCTCGGTTTCCGGACAGCTCTATAATTCACCCCTCCACTTT. This encodes CASVSGQLYNSPLHF.

V is TRBV10-2 and J is TRBJ2-1; 9 bases fit TRBD1. Germline CDR1 is WSHSY and CDR2 is SAAADI. The CDR3 sequence is 16 residues long. V trimming: 0 bases; J trimming: 8 bases; junction bases outside the gene matches: 8. DNA for the CDR3: TGCGCCAGCAGTGAGTCTGGGACAGGGTTTCGGGATGAGCAGTTCTTC. Protein product: CASSESGTGFRDEQFF.

The table lists this clone with a count of one. The V call is TRBV18, the J call TRBJ1-4, with D possibly matching TRBD1 (6 bases). The V end was cut by 3 bases, the J end by 7 bases, with 15 bases between. Per germline, CDR1 KGHSH and CDR2 LQKENI. The CDR3 sequence is 15 residues long. The CDR3 nucleotides read TGTGCCAGCTCACCGTCGGGGGCCCGGGGTGAAAAACTGTTTTTT. Translation gives CASSPSGARGEKLFF. The full variable domain, in which reference TRBV18 and TRBJ1-4 provide the parts outside the CDR3, is NAGVMQNPRHLVRRRGQEARLRCSPMKGHSHVYWYRQLPEEGLKFMVYLQKENIIDESGMPKERFSAEFPKEGPSILRIQQVVRGDSAAYFCASSPSGARGEKLFFGSGTQLSVL.

This clone counts as medium-sized. J is TRBJ2-3 and V is TRBV11-3, with D uncertain. Per germline, CDR1 SGHNT and CDR2 YENEEA. CDR3 length: 14 amino acids. The germline V and J ends were trimmed by 3 bases and 0 bases, with 7 bases remaining between them. In DNA, the CDR3 is TGTGCCAGCAGCTTTACCAGGAGCACAGATACGCAGTATTTT. Protein: CASSFTRSTDTQYF.

This chain joins TRBV2 and TRBJ1-4; D gene unclear. CDR3 length equals 13 residues. Germline-derived CDR1 and CDR2 are SNHLY and FYNNEI. Trimming removed 6 bases at V and 8 bases at J, with 13 bases between. The CDR3 DNA sequence: TGTGCCAGCAGCGGGGAGGACGAGGAAAAACTGTTTTTT. Translation: CASSGEDEEKLFF.

This clone appeared a few times. An end of the junction does not agree with germline; a read error may underlie this. V and J are TRBV6-7 and TRBJ2-5, with 8 positions matching TRBD1. TRBV6-7 belongs to the ORF category, with a function that is uncertain. The CDR3 length is 15 residues. CDR3 in amino acids: CASSYGTGAQETQYF. DNA for the CDR3: TGTGCCAGCAGTTACGGGACAGGAGCCCAAGAGACCCAATACTTC.

The CDR3 DNA sequence: TGTGCCAGCGCGGAAGGGTGGAGCACAGATACGCAGTATTTT. Its protein is CASAEGWSTDTQYF. The J gene is TRBJ2-3, the V gene TRBV6-8; D unclear. Trimming left V 8 bases short and J 0 bases short, with 12 bases between. The CDR3 spans 14 residues. Germline CDR1 is MNHGY and CDR2 is SAAAGT.

This chain connects TRBV28 to TRBJ2-1; D may be TRBD1 or TRBD2 (6 bases each). The CDR3 extends over 15 amino acids. CDR1 and CDR2 (germline): MDHEN, SYDVKM. The ends were cut back, 5 bases at V and 6 bases at J, with 17 bases in the middle. The CDR3 DNA reads TGTGCCAGCAGTCTGTGGGGGGCGGGTTCCAATGAGCAGTTCTTC. Amino acid sequence: CASSLWGAGSNEQFF.

The chain links TRBV18 to TRBJ2-1; a weak D match, TRBD1 (6 bases). Trimming took off 3 bases at V and 4 bases at J, with 13 bases between the two ends. The germline V gene encodes CDR1 KGHSH and CDR2 LQKENI. The CDR3 contains 15 residues. CDR3 in amino acids: CASSPGQGKYNEQFF. The DNA of the CDR3 is TGTGCCAGCTCACCTGGGCAGGGGAAATACAATGAGCAGTTCTTC.

The chain has TRBV19 and TRBJ2-2; 14 bases are shared with TRBD2. The V gene end was trimmed by 7 bases and the J gene end by 5 bases; junction bases not matched to a gene: 9. The CDR3 loop spans 17 amino acids. Germline values: CDR1 LNHDA, CDR2 SQIVND (reference sequence). Here the CDR3 DNA reads TGTGCCAGTACCACGACTAGCGGGGGGGCTAGGACCGGGGAGCTGTTTTTT. Its translation is CASTTTSGGARTGELFF.

This clone was recorded a few times. The chain combines TRBV10-3 with TRBJ1-2; D remains ambiguous. Germline CDR1 is ENHRY and CDR2 is SYGVKD. With 2 bases removed from V and 2 bases from J, the gap between germline ends came to 6 bases. The CDR3 loop spans 13 amino acids. In nucleotides, the CDR3 is TGTGCCATCAGTGAGCAGGAGAACTATGGCTACACCTTC. Protein sequence: CAISEQENYGYTF.

This clone was seen a few times. The J gene is TRBJ1-1, the V gene TRBV7-2, with D tentatively TRBD1 (5 bases). V lost 5 bases and J 6 bases, leaving 13 bases between the germline ends. The CDR3 loop spans 13 amino acids. Germline V gene data show CDR1 as SGHTA and CDR2 as FQGNSA. CDR3 bases: TGTGCCAGCAGCCCAGCGGGGGAGGCTGAAGCTTTCTTT. Its protein product is CASSPAGEAEAFF.

V is TRBV19 and J is TRBJ2-1, with D hard to call. Trimming cost V 5 bases and J 8 bases, with 16 bases left between them. Germline CDR1 and CDR2: LNHDA and SQIVND (reference sequence). The CDR3 extends over 14 amino acids. The CDR3 DNA follows: TGTGCCAGTAGTGTCCTAGTGTCTTCGGATGAGCAGTTCTTC. Its protein product is CASSVLVSSDEQFF.

There are a few counts of this clone. The V gene is TRBV9, the J gene TRBJ1-1, with D unclear. This CDR3 spans 14 amino acids. Germline CDR1 is SGDLS and CDR2 is YYNGEE. V gave up 0 bases and J gave up 5 bases, with 11 bases separating them. The CDR3 sequence is CASSVEVGSTEAFF. The CDR3 DNA reads as TGTGCCAGCAGCGTAGAAGTGGGGAGTACTGAAGCTTTCTTT.

V gene TRBV18 combines with J gene TRBJ2-3; 7 nucleotides match TRBD1. This CDR3 spans 17 amino acids. The junction had 10 bases not matched to a gene; V was cut back by 3 bases and J by 1 base. Germline V lookup: CDR1 KGHSH, CDR2 LQKENI. CDR3 residues: CASSPAKGTVGTDTQYF. DNA for the CDR3: TGTGCCAGCTCACCTGCAAAGGGGACAGTCGGCACAGATACGCAGTATTTT.

This clone has a single count. The chain links TRBV30 to TRBJ2-1; D gene unclear. CDR3 length: 17 amino acids. Trimming cost V 1 base and J 0 bases, with 16 bases left between them. CDR1 is GTSNPN, CDR2 SVGIG, per germline (reference sequence). The CDR3 is CAWSGAAPGSSYNEQFF. The CDR3, as DNA: TGTGCCTGGAGTGGAGCAGCCCCCGGTAGCTCCTACAATGAGCAGTTCTTC. The whole variable domain, remainder taken from reference TRBV30 and TRBJ2-1, is SQTIHQWPATLVQPVGSPLSLECTVEGTSNPNLYWYRQAAGRGLQLLFYSVGIGQISSEVPQNLSASRPQDRQFILSSKKLLLSDSGFYLCAWSGAAPGSSYNEQFFGPGTRLTVL.

The rearrangement links TRBV5-1 to TRBJ2-5; no definite D call. The CDR3 is 14 amino acids. Germline values: CDR1 SGHRS, CDR2 YFSETQ. V was trimmed by 0 bases and J by 4 bases, leaving 10 bases between them. CDR3 bases: TGCGCCAGCAGCTTGGAGTCTAAAGCAGAGACCCAGTACTTC. This sequence encodes CASSLESKAETQYF.

CDR3 sequence: CASSLTSGSSYEQYF. Written as DNA, the CDR3 is TGTGCCAGCAGCCTTACTAGCGGGAGCTCCTACGAGCAGTACTTC. The chain recombines TRBV6-8 with TRBJ2-7, with 11 bases aligning to TRBD2. The V and J ends lost 6 bases and 0 bases, in that order; junction bases with no gene match: 4. In germline, CDR1 is MNHGY, CDR2 SAAAGT. The CDR3 extends over 15 amino acids.

This chain links TRBV5-1 with TRBJ2-7; D perhaps matches TRBD1 (6 bases). The germline gives CDR1 SGHRS, CDR2 YFSETQ. This CDR3 region has 14 residues. Trimming pared 4 bases from V and 9 bases from J, leaving 20 bases between. CDR3: CASSMGTEGDPQYF. Written as DNA, the CDR3 is TGCGCCAGCAGCATGGGGACCGAGGGGGATCCGCAGTACTTC.

The chain joins TRBV6-8 to TRBJ1-1; D is possibly TRBD1 (5 bases). The V gene's germline CDR1 is MNHGY and CDR2 SAAAGT. Trimming left V 6 bases short and J 1 base short, with 21 bases between. The CDR3 spans 17 residues. The CDR3 DNA follows: TGTGCCAGCAGGGCGGGACGGTCTGGTGTTGGGAACACTGAAGCTTTCTTT. It encodes CASRAGRSGVGNTEAFF.

The chain is built from TRBV10-2 and TRBJ1-2; no firm D call. The CDR3 runs 15 residues. Trimming took off 3 bases at V and 0 bases at J, with 11 bases between the two ends. From germline, CDR1 is WSHSY and CDR2 SAAADI. The CDR3: CASSDPGKANYGYTF. The DNA of the CDR3 is TGCGCCAGCAGTGACCCTGGGAAAGCTAACTATGGCTACACCTTC.

This clone appeared a few times. The chain uses TRBV30 and TRBJ1-3; D ambiguous. The CDR3 covers 14 residues. The V and J ends lost 2 bases and 0 bases respectively, with 8 bases between them. Germline V gives CDR1 GTSNPN, CDR2 SVGIG (reference sequence). CDR3 amino acids: CAWSRGSSGNTIYF. The CDR3 nucleotides read TGTGCCTGGAGTCGAGGGAGCTCTGGAAACACCATATATTTT.

This clone occurred a few times. The V gene is TRBV6-7, the J gene TRBJ2-5; D unclear. TRBV6-7 is placed among ORFs of uncertain function. Between the trimmed V and J ends, which lost 2 bases and 4 bases, there was a span of 14 bases. The CDR3 contains 15 residues. The CDR3 loop is CASSYGSGFVETQYF. DNA for the CDR3: TGTGCCAGCAGTTACGGTTCTGGGTTCGTAGAGACCCAGTACTTC.

There are a few counts of this clone. This chain joins TRBV18 and TRBJ2-2, with 7 bases fitting TRBD1. In germline, CDR1 is KGHSH, CDR2 LQKENI. This CDR3 comprises 18 residues. Trimming at V came to 3 bases and at J to 3 bases, leaving 13 bases not matched to a gene. CDR3 region: CASSPRRHDRVYTGELFF. In DNA, the CDR3 is TGTGCCAGCTCACCCCGGCGACACGACAGGGTTTACACCGGGGAGCTGTTTTTT.

This clone was recorded a few times. The rearrangement links TRBV9 to TRBJ2-1; 9 nucleotides align to TRBD2. Germline lookup yields CDR1 SGDLS and CDR2 YYNGEE. Trimming removed 0 bases from V and 5 bases from J; junction bases left unmatched: 3. The CDR3 contains 15 residues. The CDR3 sequence is CASSVVASGNNEQFF. The CDR3 DNA sequence: TGTGCCAGCAGCGTAGTGGCTAGCGGGAACAATGAGCAGTTCTTC.

CDR3: CASSQWDRRYNEQFF. The CDR3 nucleotides are TGTGCCAGCAGCCAATGGGACAGGCGATACAATGAGCAGTTCTTC. This chain uses TRBV11-1 with TRBJ2-1, with 8 bases matching TRBD1. The V gene end was trimmed by 5 bases and the J gene end by 4 bases; junction bases not matched to a gene: 7. Germline CDR1 is SGHAT and CDR2 is FQDESV (reference sequence). The CDR3 has 15 amino acids. Together with reference TRBV11-1 and TRBJ2-1, the CDR3 gives the full variable domain: EAEVAQSPRYKITEKSQAVAFWCDPISGHATLYWYRQILGQGPELLVQFQDESVVDDSQLPKDRFSAERLKGVDSTLKIQPAELGDSAMYLCASSQWDRRYNEQFFGPGTRLTVL.